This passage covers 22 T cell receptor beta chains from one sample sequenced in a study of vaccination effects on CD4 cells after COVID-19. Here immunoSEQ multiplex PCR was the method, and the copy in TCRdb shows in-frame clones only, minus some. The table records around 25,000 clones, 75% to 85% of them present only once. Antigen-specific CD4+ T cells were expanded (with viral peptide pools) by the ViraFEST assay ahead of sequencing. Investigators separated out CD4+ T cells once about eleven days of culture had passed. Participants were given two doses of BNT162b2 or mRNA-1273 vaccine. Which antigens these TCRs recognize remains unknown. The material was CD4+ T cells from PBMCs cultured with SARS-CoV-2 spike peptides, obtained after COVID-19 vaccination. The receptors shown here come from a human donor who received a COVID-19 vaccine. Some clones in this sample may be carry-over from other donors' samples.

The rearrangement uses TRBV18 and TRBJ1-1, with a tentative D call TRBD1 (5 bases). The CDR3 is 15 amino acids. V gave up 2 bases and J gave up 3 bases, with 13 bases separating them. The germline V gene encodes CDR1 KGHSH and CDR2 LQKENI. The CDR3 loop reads CASSPTFAGDTEAFF. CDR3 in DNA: TGTGCCAGCTCACCAACTTTTGCGGGGGACACTGAAGCTTTCTTT. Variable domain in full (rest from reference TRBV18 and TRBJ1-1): NAGVMQNPRHLVRRRGQEARLRCSPMKGHSHVYWYRQLPEEGLKFMVYLQKENIIDESGMPKERFSAEFPKEGPSILRIQQVVRGDSAAYFCASSPTFAGDTEAFFGQGTRLTVV.

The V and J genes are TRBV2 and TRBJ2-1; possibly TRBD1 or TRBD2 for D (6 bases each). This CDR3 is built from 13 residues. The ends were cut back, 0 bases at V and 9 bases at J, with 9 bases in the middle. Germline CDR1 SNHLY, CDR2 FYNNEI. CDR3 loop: CASSEAGGTEQFF. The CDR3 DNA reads TGTGCCAGCAGTGAAGCGGGGGGCACTGAGCAGTTCTTC. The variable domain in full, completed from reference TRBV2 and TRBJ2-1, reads EPEVTQTPSHQVTQMGQEVILRCVPISNHLYFYWYRQILGQKVEFLVSFYNNEISEKSEIFDDQFSVERPDGSNFTLKIRSTKLEDSAMYFCASSEAGGTEQFFGPGTRLTVL.

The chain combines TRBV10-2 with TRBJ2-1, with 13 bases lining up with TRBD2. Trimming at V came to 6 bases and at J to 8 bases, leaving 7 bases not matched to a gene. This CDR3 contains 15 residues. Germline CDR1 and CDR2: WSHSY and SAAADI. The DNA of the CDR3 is TGCGCCAGCAGCACCGGGACTAGCGGGGTCTATGAGCAGTTCTTC. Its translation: CASSTGTSGVYEQFF.

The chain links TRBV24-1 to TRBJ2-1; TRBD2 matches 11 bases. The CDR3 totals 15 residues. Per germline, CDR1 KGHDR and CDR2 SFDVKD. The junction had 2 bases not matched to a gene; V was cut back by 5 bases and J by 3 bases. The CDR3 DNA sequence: TGTGCCACCAGTGCGGGACTAGCGGTCTACAATGAGCAGTTCTTC. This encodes CATSAGLAVYNEQFF.

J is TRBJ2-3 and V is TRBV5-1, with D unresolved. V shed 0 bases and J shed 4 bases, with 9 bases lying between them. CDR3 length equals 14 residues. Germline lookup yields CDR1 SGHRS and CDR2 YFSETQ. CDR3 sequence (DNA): TGCGCCAGCAGCTTGGTTGTCGCCCCAGATACGCAGTATTTT. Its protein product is CASSLVVAPDTQYF.

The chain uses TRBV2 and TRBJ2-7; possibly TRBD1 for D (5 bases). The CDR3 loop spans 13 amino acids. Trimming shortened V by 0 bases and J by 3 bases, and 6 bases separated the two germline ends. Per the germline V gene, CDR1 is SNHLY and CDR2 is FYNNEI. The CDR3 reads CASSEATVYEQYV. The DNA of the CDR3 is TGTGCCAGCAGTGAAGCGACAGTCTACGAGCAGTACGTC.

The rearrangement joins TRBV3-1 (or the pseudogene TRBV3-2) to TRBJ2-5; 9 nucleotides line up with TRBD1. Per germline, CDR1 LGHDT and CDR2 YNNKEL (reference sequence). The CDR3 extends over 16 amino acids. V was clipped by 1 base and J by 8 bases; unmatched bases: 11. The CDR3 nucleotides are TGTGCCAGCAGCCAAGTCCCACCACCGGGACAGGGAACCCAGTACTTC. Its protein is CASSQVPPPGQGTQYF.

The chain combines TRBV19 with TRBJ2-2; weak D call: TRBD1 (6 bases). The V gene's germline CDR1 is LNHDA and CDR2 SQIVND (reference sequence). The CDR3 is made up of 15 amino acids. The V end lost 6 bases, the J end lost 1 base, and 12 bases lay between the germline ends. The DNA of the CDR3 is TGTGCCAGTAGGGCGGACAGACTGAACACCGGGGAGCTGTTTTTT. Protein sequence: CASRADRLNTGELFF.

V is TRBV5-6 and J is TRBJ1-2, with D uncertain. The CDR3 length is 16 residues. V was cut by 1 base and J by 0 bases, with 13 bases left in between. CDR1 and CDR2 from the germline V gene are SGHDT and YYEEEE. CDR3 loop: CASSLNVHIPNYGYTF. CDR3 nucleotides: TGTGCCAGCAGCTTGAACGTCCATATTCCTAACTATGGCTACACCTTC.

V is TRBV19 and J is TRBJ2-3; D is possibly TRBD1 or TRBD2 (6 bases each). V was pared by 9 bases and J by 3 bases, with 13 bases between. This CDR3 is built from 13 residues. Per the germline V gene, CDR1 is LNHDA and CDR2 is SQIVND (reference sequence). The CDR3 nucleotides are TGTGCCAGCCGACAGGCGGGAACAGATACGCAGTATTTT. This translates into CASRQAGTDTQYF.

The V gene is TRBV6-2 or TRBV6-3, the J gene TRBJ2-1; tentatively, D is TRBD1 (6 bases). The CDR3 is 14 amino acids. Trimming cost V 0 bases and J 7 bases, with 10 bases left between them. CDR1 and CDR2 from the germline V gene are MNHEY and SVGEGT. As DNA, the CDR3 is TGTGCCAGCAGTTACTCAAGAAGGGGGAATGAGCAGTTCTTC. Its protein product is CASSYSRRGNEQFF.

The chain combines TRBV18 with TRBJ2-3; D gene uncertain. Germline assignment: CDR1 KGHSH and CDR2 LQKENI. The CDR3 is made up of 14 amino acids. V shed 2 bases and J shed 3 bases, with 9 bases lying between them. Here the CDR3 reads CASSPAVQTDTQYF. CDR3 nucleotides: TGTGCCAGCTCACCAGCAGTCCAGACAGATACGCAGTATTTT.

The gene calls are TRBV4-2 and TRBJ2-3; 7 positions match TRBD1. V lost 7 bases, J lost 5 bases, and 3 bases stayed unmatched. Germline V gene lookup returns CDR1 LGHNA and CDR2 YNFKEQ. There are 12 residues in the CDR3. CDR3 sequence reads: CASTSGGDTQYF. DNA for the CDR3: TGTGCCAGCACCTCAGGGGGAGATACGCAGTATTTT.

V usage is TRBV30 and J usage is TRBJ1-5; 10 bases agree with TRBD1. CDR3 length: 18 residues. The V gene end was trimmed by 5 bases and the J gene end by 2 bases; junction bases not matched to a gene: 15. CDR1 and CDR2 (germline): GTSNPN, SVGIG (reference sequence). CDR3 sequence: CAWCKAGTGDCGNQPQHF. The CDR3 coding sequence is TGTGCCTGGTGCAAGGCTGGGACAGGGGATTGTGGCAATCAGCCCCAGCATTTT.

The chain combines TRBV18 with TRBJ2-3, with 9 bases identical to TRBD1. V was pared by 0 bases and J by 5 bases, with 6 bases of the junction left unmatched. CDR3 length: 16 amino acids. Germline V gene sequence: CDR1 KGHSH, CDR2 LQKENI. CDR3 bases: TGTGCCAGCTCACCACCAACAGGGGGCCAGGGAGATACGCAGTATTTT. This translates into CASSPPTGGQGDTQYF.

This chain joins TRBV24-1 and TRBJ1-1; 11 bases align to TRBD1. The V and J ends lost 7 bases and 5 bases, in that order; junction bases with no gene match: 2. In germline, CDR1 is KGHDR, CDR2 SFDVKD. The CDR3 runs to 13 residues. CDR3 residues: CATRGTGGTEAFF. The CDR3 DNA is TGTGCCACCAGGGGGACAGGGGGGACTGAAGCTTTCTTT.

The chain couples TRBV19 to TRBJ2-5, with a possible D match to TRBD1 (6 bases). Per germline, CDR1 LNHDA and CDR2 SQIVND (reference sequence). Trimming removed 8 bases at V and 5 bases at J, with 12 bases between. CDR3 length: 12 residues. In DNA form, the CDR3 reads TGTGCCAGTGGGGGAAGGGGGGAGACCCAGTACTTC. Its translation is CASGGRGETQYF.

CDR3 loop: CASSFPEAFF. As DNA, the CDR3 is TGTGCCAGCAGTTTCCCTGAAGCTTTCTTT. The chain recombines TRBV12-3 or TRBV12-4 with TRBJ1-1; unclear D gene. This CDR3 is 10 amino acids long. The ends were cut back, 3 bases at V and 6 bases at J, with 2 bases in the middle.

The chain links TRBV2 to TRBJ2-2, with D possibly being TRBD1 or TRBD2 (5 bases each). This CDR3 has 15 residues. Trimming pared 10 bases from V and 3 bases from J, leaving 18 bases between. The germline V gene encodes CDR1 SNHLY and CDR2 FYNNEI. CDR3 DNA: TGTGCCACCCGGAGGAGGATAGGGGACACCGGGGAGCTGTTTTTT. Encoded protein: CATRRRIGDTGELFF.

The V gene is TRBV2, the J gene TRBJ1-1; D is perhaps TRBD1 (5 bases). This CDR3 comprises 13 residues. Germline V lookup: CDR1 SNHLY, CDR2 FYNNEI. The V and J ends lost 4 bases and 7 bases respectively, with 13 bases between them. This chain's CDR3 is CASSALGADEAFF. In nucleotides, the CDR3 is TGTGCCAGCAGTGCTCTCGGGGCCGATGAAGCTTTCTTT.

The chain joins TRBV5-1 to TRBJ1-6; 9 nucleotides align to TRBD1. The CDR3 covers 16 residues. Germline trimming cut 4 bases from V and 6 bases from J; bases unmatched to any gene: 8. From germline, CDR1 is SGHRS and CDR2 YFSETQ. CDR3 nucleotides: TGCGCCAGCAGCCGGATGGGACAGGGTAGTAATTCACCCCTCCACTTT. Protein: CASSRMGQGSNSPLHF.

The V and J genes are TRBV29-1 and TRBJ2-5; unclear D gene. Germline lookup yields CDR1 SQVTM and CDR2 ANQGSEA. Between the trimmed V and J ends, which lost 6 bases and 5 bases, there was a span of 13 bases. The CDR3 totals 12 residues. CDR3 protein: CSVDRPGETQYF. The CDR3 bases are TGCAGCGTCGATAGACCCGGGGAGACCCAGTACTTC.